This is a list of T cell receptor beta chains from one sample in a study of T-cell memory formation after mild COVID-19. TCRdb independently ran MiXCR on the 5' RACE reads; one entry per CDR3 protein. Counted here are about 610,000 distinct CDR3 sequences, roughly 17% occurring once; the ten biggest clones make up 8.1%. Input material: PBMCs or a T cell subset sorted from them (not recorded which). These receptor sequences come from an adult woman who had mild COVID-19 (a few samples of this study predate the infection). Cell type and time point are not known. The CDR3 runs from the conserved cysteine through the conserved F or W. A D gene is named only where the DNA matches it firmly. Size tells how often a clone was seen (once, few, many) or the class of an expanded clone, and some rows leave it out.

j_call,d_call,v_call,clone_size,cdr3_nt,cdr3_aa
TRBJ2-2,TRBD2,TRBV29-1,once,TGCAGCGTTGAAGTGACTAGCGGGACTTTTGGGACCGGGGAGCTGTTTTTT,CSVEVTSGTFGTGELFF
TRBJ2-7,NA,TRBV6-6,few,TGTGCCAGCACCCGGGACAGCGGGTCCCTCTCGGCTGGGGAGCAGTACTTC,CASTRDSGSLSAGEQYF
TRBJ1-2,TRBD1,TRBV20-1,NA,TGCAGTGCTGAAGACAGGGGAGCTAACTATGGCTACACCTTC,CSAEDRGANYGYTF
TRBJ2-3,TRBD2,TRBV7-6,NA,TGTGCCAGCAGCTTACGGGGTAGCGGGAGTGTCACAGATACGCAGTATTTT,CASSLRGSGSVTDTQYF
TRBJ2-7,NA,TRBV7-8,NA,TGTGCCAGCAGCTTAGCAGAGCTCTCCTACGAGCAGTACTTC,CASSLAELSYEQYF
TRBJ2-7,TRBD1,TRBV7-2,NA,TGTGCCAGCAGCTCCGGACAGGGGCAGAATTTC,CASSSGQGQNF
TRBJ1-5,NA,TRBV12-3/TRBV12-4,NA,TGTGCCAGCAGTCCTTGGGGTGTACCCCAGCATTTT,CASSPWGVPQHF
TRBJ2-5,TRBD1,TRBV5-1,NA,TGCGCCAGCAGCTCCCCCGGGACAGGAGAAGAGACCCAGTACTTC,CASSSPGTGEETQYF
TRBJ2-7,TRBD2,TRBV4-2,few,TGTGCCAGCAGCCAAGATGAGACTAGCGGGGATCGGGAGCAGTACTTC,CASSQDETSGDREQYF
TRBJ2-2,NA,TRBV9,few,TGTGCCAGCAGCGTAGGGGATAGCCGCCGTGCCGGGGAGCTGTTTTTT,CASSVGDSRRAGELFF
TRBJ2-1,TRBD2,TRBV10-3,few,TGTGCCATCAGTGAGACCTTTTTGACTAGCGGAAGCAATGAGCAGTTCTTC,CAISETFLTSGSNEQFF
TRBJ1-1,NA,TRBV10-3,few,TGTGCCATCAGTGAGTCCACAGTGAACACTGAAGCTTTCTTT,CAISESTVNTEAFF
TRBJ2-7,TRBD2,TRBV7-2,few,TGTGCCAGCAGTCTTCGTGGGGGGGGGAACTACGAGCAGTACTTC,CASSLRGGGNYEQYF
TRBJ1-1,NA,TRBV3-1,NA,TGTGCCAGCTTCCAACCGGGGGCGAACACTGAAGCTTTCTTT,CASFQPGANTEAFF
TRBJ2-3,NA,TRBV11-2,NA,TGTGCCAGCAGATCCGACTCGCACACAGATACGCAGTATTTT,CASRSDSHTDTQYF
TRBJ2-7,NA,TRBV12-3/TRBV12-4,few,TGTGCCAGAAGTTTAGTCGCCGAGCAGTACTTC,CARSLVAEQYF
TRBJ2-1,TRBD2,TRBV6-1,few,TGTGCCAGCGCCGGAAGGACTAGCGGGCCGTACAATGAGCAGTTCTTC,CASAGRTSGPYNEQFF
TRBJ1-4,TRBD1,TRBV12-3/TRBV12-4,once,TGTGCCAGCAGTCGATACGGACAGGGAACTAATGAAAAACTGTTTTTT,CASSRYGQGTNEKLFF
TRBJ2-2,NA,TRBV20-1,NA,TGCAGTGCTATGTCGGGGACCTACGGGGAGCTGTTTTTT,CSAMSGTYGELFF
TRBJ2-1,TRBD1,TRBV24-1,NA,TGTGCCACCAGTGATTTGGGACAGGGGAACAATGAGCAGTTCTTC,CATSDLGQGNNEQFF
TRBJ2-3,TRBD2,TRBV12-3/TRBV12-4,few,TGTGCCAGCAGTTTTTTAGCGGGGGGGGTAGATACGCAGTATTTT,CASSFLAGGVDTQYF
TRBJ1-2,NA,TRBV20-1,NA,TGCAGTGCCTTAGGGGAAGCAGATGGCTACACCTTC,CSALGEADGYTF
TRBJ2-3,NA,TRBV6-2/TRBV6-3,few,TGTGCCAGCAGTTCCTCGGCGGAGGGGTCGCAGTATTTT,CASSSSAEGSQYF
TRBJ2-7,NA,TRBV7-2,few,TGTGCCAGCAGCCAGCTTTGGGGGCCGAGACCCTACGAGCAGTACTTC,CASSQLWGPRPYEQYF
TRBJ2-7,NA,TRBV6-6,few,TGTGCCAGCAGTCCGAGACGGACGAGCTCCTACGAGCAGTACTTC,CASSPRRTSSYEQYF
TRBJ2-7,NA,TRBV10-2,NA,TGCGCCAGCAGTGAGTTAGGGGGGAGCTCCTACGAGCAGTACTTC,CASSELGGSSYEQYF
TRBJ1-3,NA,TRBV9,few,TGTGCCAGCAACCCAGGCTCTGGAAACACCATATATTTT,CASNPGSGNTIYF
TRBJ2-7,TRBD2,TRBV4-3,NA,TGCGCCAGCAGCCAAGAGCCAGGCGGGAGCTCCTACGAGCAGTACTTC,CASSQEPGGSSYEQYF
TRBJ1-5,TRBD1,TRBV6-5,NA,TGTGCCAGCAGTCACGACAGGGGGTATCAGCCCCAGCATTTT,CASSHDRGYQPQHF
TRBJ1-1,NA,TRBV29-1,NA,TGCAGCGTTGTTGACAGTTTGAACACTGAAGCTTTCTTT,CSVVDSLNTEAFF
TRBJ1-2,NA,TRBV29-1,NA,TGCAGCGTTGAGCGCATGGCGACTGACTACACCTTC,CSVERMATDYTF
TRBJ2-3,NA,TRBV5-1,few,TGCGCCAGCAGCTGGGCAGAAAGGAATACGCAGTATTTT,CASSWAERNTQYF
TRBJ2-7,TRBD2,TRBV7-2,few,TGTGCCAGCAGTCCTGGCCCTAGCGGCCCCTCCTACGAGCAGTACTTC,CASSPGPSGPSYEQYF
TRBJ1-3,TRBD1,TRBV12-3/TRBV12-4,many,TGTGCCAGCAGTGGGACAGGCTCTGGAAACACCATATATTTT,CASSGTGSGNTIYF
TRBJ1-3,NA,TRBV7-2,many,TGTGCCAGCAGCCTGGCCTCTGGAAACACCATATATTTT,CASSLASGNTIYF
TRBJ2-1,NA,TRBV24-1,many,TGTGCCACCAGTGATGGGATTCGAGGATTCGCTGAGCAGTTCTTC,CATSDGIRGFAEQFF
TRBJ2-3,NA,TRBV5-1,few,TGCGCCAGCAGCTTCGCCGGAGCACGGGACGGCGGTACGCAGTATTTT,CASSFAGARDGGTQYF
TRBJ1-4,TRBD1,TRBV3-1,NA,TGTGCCAGCAGCCGTCAGACAGGGGGTAATGAAAAACTGTTTTTT,CASSRQTGGNEKLFF
TRBJ2-4,NA,TRBV5-1,NA,TGCGCCAGCAGCTTCAAGGGGATGGAAGCCAAAAACATTCAGTACTTC,CASSFKGMEAKNIQYF
TRBJ2-1,TRBD1,TRBV24-1,NA,TGTGCCACCAGTGACTGGGGGACAGGGGTTCAAAATGAGCAGTTCTTC,CATSDWGTGVQNEQFF
TRBJ2-7,TRBD1,TRBV6-6,NA,TGTGCCAGCAGAACCCAAGACAGGGGTGACTACGAGCAGTACTTC,CASRTQDRGDYEQYF
TRBJ2-2,NA,TRBV4-1,once,TGCGCCAGCAGCCACCTGACAGAGAACACCGGGGAGCTGTTTTTT,CASSHLTENTGELFF
TRBJ1-5,TRBD1,TRBV24-1,NA,TGTGCCACCAGTGGCGCCGGGACAGGGGGAACTCAGCCCCAGCATTTT,CATSGAGTGGTQPQHF
TRBJ1-2,NA,TRBV5-1,once,TGCGCCAGCAGCTCCACATGGACCTATGGCTACACCTTC,CASSSTWTYGYTF
TRBJ1-1,NA,TRBV4-1,few,TGCGCCAGCAGCCAAGATGAGGGGGAGCTCACTGAAGCTTTCTTT,CASSQDEGELTEAFF
TRBJ2-3,NA,TRBV5-6,few,TGTGCCAGCAGCTTTGAGGGCGATAGCACAGATACGCAGTATTTT,CASSFEGDSTDTQYF
TRBJ1-1,NA,TRBV6-2/TRBV6-3,few,TGTGCCAGCAGTTTAGGCGAGGACACTGAAGCTTTCTTT,CASSLGEDTEAFF
TRBJ2-7,TRBD2,TRBV4-1,many,TGCGCCAGCAGCCAAGATAGACTAGCGTTATACGAGCAGTACTTC,CASSQDRLALYEQYF